This paragraph reports one TCR beta chain. This sample was taken from a study of radiotherapy plus CTLA-4 blockade in lung cancer. Only in-frame clones appear in the TCRdb table, and some are missing; sequencing was by immunoSEQ multiplex PCR. The sample lists some 64,000 clones, 60% to 85% occurring once. V shed 5 bases and J 6 bases; nucleotides not matched to a gene: 3. There are 13 residues in the CDR3. Looked up from germline, CDR1 is KGHSH and CDR2 is LQKENI. Sequences were derived from peripheral blood, sampled from a patient treated with radiotherapy plus ipilimumab. This receptor was identified in a human donor with non-small cell lung cancer who had a complete response to radiotherapy plus ipilimumab. The V gene is TRBV18, the J gene TRBJ1-2; TRBD1 agrees at 10 bases. The CDR3 here is CASSKDRGDGYTF. The CDR3 DNA sequence: TGTGCCAGCTCAAAGGACAGGGGGGATGGCTACACCTTC.